This TCR beta chain is drawn from a study of CD8+CD57+ T cells in acquired aplastic anemia. At the level of the study: The average for DNA from sorted CD4+ and CD8+ cells was approximately 3.2 ug. Healthy donor CD4+ samples were sequenced to a depth that averaged about 10.8 million reads.

Concerning this clonotype: Its specificity is not known. A much more abundant neighbour one base away suggests this may be a read error.

In germline, CDR1 is SNHLY, CDR2 FYNNEI. This CDR3 has 14 residues. Trimming removed 5 bases from V and 3 bases from J, with 12 bases in between. Investigators profiled TCR beta VDJ and CDR3 from genomic DNA template. Using its own MiXCR run on the reads, TCRdb lists one record per CDR3 protein. The sample has about 190,000 distinct CDR3 sequences, approximately 52% seen once. Study-wide findings and caveats: Twenty-nine CD8+ CDR3 sequences were shared between patients and controls. With respect to CD8+ Simpson's diversity, patients and controls did not differ significantly.

This sequence originates from a human donor in good health, serving as a control. V usage is TRBV2 and J usage is TRBJ2-3; TRBD2 might be the D (6 bases). The sample was sorted CD4+, CD8+, or CD8+CD57+ T cells (not recorded which) from PBMCs. CDR3 bases: TGTGCCAGCAGTTCGGGACGGGAGACAGATACGCAGTATTTT. Translated: CASSSGRETDTQYF.